These 24 T cell receptor beta chains originate from one sample sequenced in a study of cytomegalovirus exposure and HLA in healthy donors. This PCR relied on a set of 60 Vbeta primers and 13 Jbeta primers. Sequenced by immunoSEQ multiplex PCR; TCRdb stores in-frame clones only, minus some. The table has approximately 200,000 clones, approximately 83% seen once; the top ten hold 0.098%. Source material: PBMCs. These receptors came from a boy aged 2-15 years in good health and CMV-seronegative.

The chain is built from TRBV5-1 and TRBJ1-1; possibly TRBD1 for D (5 bases). This CDR3 has 13 amino acids. Germline-derived CDR1 and CDR2 are SGHRS and YFSETQ. V was pared by 3 bases and J by 2 bases, with 8 bases between. DNA of the CDR3: TGCGCCAGCAGCTCGACAGTTAACACTGAAGCTTTCTTT. It is translated as CASSSTVNTEAFF.

The chain is built from TRBV28 and TRBJ2-7; D perhaps matches TRBD2 (7 bases). This CDR3 has 14 residues. The germline gives CDR1 MDHEN, CDR2 SYDVKM. The V end was cut by 6 bases, the J end by 2 bases, with 14 bases between. This chain's CDR3 is CASSQRRGPYEQYF. CDR3 bases: TGTGCCAGCAGCCAAAGGCGGGGGCCCTACGAGCAGTACTTC.

This rearrangement joins TRBV5-4 to TRBJ2-3, with TRBD2 as a possible D gene (6 bases). V was cut by 2 bases and J by 0 bases, with 10 bases left in between. This CDR3 has 15 residues. The V gene's germline CDR1 is SGHNT and CDR2 YYREEE (reference sequence). The CDR3 DNA is TGTGCCAGCAGCTTCAGGAGGGAAAGCACAGATACGCAGTATTTT. As protein: CASSFRRESTDTQYF.

The chain is built from TRBV7-2 and TRBJ1-2; no definite D call. This CDR3 has 15 residues. CDR1 is SGHTA, CDR2 FQGNSA, per germline. Trimming left V 1 base short and J 0 bases short, with 9 bases between. The CDR3 coding sequence is TGTGCCAGCAGCTTAGGGCCAGGCCCTAACTATGGCTACACCTTC. This sequence encodes CASSLGPGPNYGYTF.

The chain carries TRBV5-1 and TRBJ2-2; possibly TRBD1 for D (5 bases). Trimming removed 1 base from V and 2 bases from J, with 6 bases in between. CDR3 size: 14 residues. Germline V CDR1 and CDR2: SGHRS, YFSETQ. The DNA for the CDR3 is TGCGCCAGCAGCTTGCAGGGAAACACCGGGGAGCTGTTTTTT. Protein sequence: CASSLQGNTGELFF.

The chain couples TRBV27 to TRBJ2-1; 7 bases fit TRBD2. There are 19 residues in the CDR3. CDR1 and CDR2 from the germline V gene are MNHEY and SMNVEV (reference sequence). The V and J ends lost 4 bases and 5 bases, in that order; junction bases with no gene match: 20. The CDR3 region has the DNA TGTGCCAGCAGTTCCCGGTGGGGTTTGGGGGACTACATAAACAATGAGCAGTTCTTC. Translation: CASSSRWGLGDYINNEQFF.

This rearrangement joins TRBV6-5 to TRBJ1-2; D is perhaps TRBD1 (6 bases). V lost 6 bases, J lost 7 bases, and 18 bases lay in between. The germline V gene has CDR1 MNHEY and CDR2 SVGAGI. This CDR3 comprises 14 residues. The CDR3 sequence is CASSWDKRMGGYTF. The CDR3 DNA reads as TGTGCCAGCAGCTGGGACAAGAGAATGGGTGGCTACACCTTC.

V is TRBV4-3 and J is TRBJ2-7, with 7 positions matching TRBD1. Germline V CDR1 and CDR2: LGHNA, YSLEER. This CDR3 is built from 14 residues. The V segment lost 3 bases and the J segment 2 bases; nucleotides outside the gene matches: 4. CDR3 sequence: CASSHSQGTYEQYF. Here the CDR3 DNA reads TGCGCCAGCAGCCATTCACAGGGGACCTACGAGCAGTACTTC.

The CDR3 here is CASIEEGANTEAFF. CDR3 DNA: TGTGCCAGCATCGAGGAGGGGGCGAACACTGAAGCTTTCTTT. The chain employs TRBV6-1 and TRBJ1-1; 7 nucleotides line up with TRBD1. The germline CDR1 and CDR2 sequences are MNHNS and SASEGT. This CDR3 comprises 14 residues. The J segment lost 1 base and the V segment lost 7 bases, leaving 6 bases of the junction unmatched.

J is TRBJ1-4 and V is TRBV5-6; TRBD1 agrees at 7 bases. The CDR3 is 15 amino acids. Germline assignment: CDR1 SGHDT and CDR2 YYEEEE. J lost 7 bases, V lost 3 bases, and 9 bases had no gene match. CDR3 nucleotides: TGTGCCAGCAGCTACCGACAGGGTCGAGGTGAAAAACTGTTTTTT. Encoded protein: CASSYRQGRGEKLFF.

This chain uses TRBV4-2 with TRBJ1-2, with D possibly being TRBD1 (6 bases). The CDR3 runs to 15 residues. V lost 3 bases and J 4 bases, leaving 15 bases between the germline ends. Germline CDR1 is LGHNA and CDR2 is YNFKEQ. For the CDR3, the DNA is TGTGCCAGCAGCCATACCGGGACAAAGACCTATGGCTACACCTTC. This gives the protein CASSHTGTKTYGYTF.

The gene calls are TRBV2 and TRBJ2-1; no firm D call. CDR1 SNHLY and CDR2 FYNNEI come from the germline V gene. The CDR3 sequence is 12 residues long. V lost 6 bases and J 4 bases, leaving 7 bases between the germline ends. The CDR3 spells CASSSQYNEQFF. CDR3 coding DNA: TGTGCCAGCAGCAGTCAGTACAATGAGCAGTTCTTC.

This sequence joins TRBV5-4 and TRBJ1-1; D gene unclear. V lost 4 bases and J 0 bases, leaving 10 bases between the germline ends. The CDR3 spans 14 residues. Germline CDR1 reads SGHNT; CDR2 reads YYREEE (reference sequence). The CDR3: CASSQDSMNTEAFF. DNA of the CDR3: TGTGCCAGCAGCCAGGATTCCATGAACACTGAAGCTTTCTTT. Based on the CDR3 plus reference TRBV5-4 and TRBJ1-1, the full variable domain is ETGVTQSPTHLIKTRGQQVTLRCSSQSGHNTVSWYQQALGQGPQFIFQYYREEENGRGNFPPRFSGLQFPNYSSELNVNALELDDSALYLCASSQDSMNTEAFFGQGTRLTVV.

This clone was observed once. The rearrangement joins TRBV2 to TRBJ1-1; 7 bases match TRBD1. Trimming took 3 bases from V and 1 from J; bases not matched to a gene: 8. This CDR3 has 16 amino acids. Germline CDR1 reads SNHLY; CDR2 reads FYNNEI. This chain's CDR3 is CASSDRQGGANTEAFF. CDR3 DNA sequence: TGTGCCAGCAGTGACCGACAGGGCGGGGCGAACACTGAAGCTTTCTTT.

The chain employs TRBV7-3 and TRBJ2-3; 11 nucleotides align to TRBD2. Germline V CDR1 and CDR2: SGHTA, FQGTGA. The CDR3 is 14 residues long. V shed 3 bases and J 5 bases; nucleotides not matched to a gene: 1. The CDR3 region is CASSFGTSGDTQYF. CDR3 coding DNA: TGTGCCAGCAGCTTTGGGACTAGCGGAGATACGCAGTATTTT. Full variable domain (missing parts from reference TRBV7-3 and TRBJ2-3): GAGVSQTPSNKVTEKGKYVELRCDPISGHTALYWYRQSLGQGPEFLIYFQGTGAADDSGLPNDRFFAVRPEGSVSTLKIQRTERGDSAVYLCASSFGTSGDTQYFGPGTRLTVL.

The V and J genes are TRBV11-2 and TRBJ1-1, with 7 bases matching TRBD1. This CDR3 contains 15 residues. Germline V gives CDR1 SGHAT, CDR2 FQNNGV. Trimming took 3 bases from V and 0 from J; bases not matched to a gene: 4. In nucleotides, the CDR3 is TGTGCCAGCAGCTTGTCGACAGGGTTGAACACTGAAGCTTTCTTT. Protein sequence: CASSLSTGLNTEAFF. Full variable domain (missing parts from reference TRBV11-2 and TRBJ1-1): EAGVAQSPRYKIIEKRQSVAFWCNPISGHATLYWYQQILGQGPKLLIQFQNNGVVDDSQLPKDRFSAERLKGVDSTLKIQPAKLEDSAVYLCASSLSTGLNTEAFFGQGTRLTVV.

Notes on this clone: The sample has other DNA sequences that encode this CDR3 too. DNA of the CDR3: TGTGCCAGCAGCTTGGGAGCGAACACTGAAGCTTTCTTT. This sequence encodes CASSLGANTEAFF. V usage is TRBV5-6 and J usage is TRBJ1-1; no reliable D call. Germline lookup yields CDR1 SGHDT and CDR2 YYEEEE. Trimming pared 0 bases from V and 1 base from J, leaving 4 bases between. CDR3 size: 13 residues.

The rearrangement uses TRBV19 and TRBJ1-5, with D unresolved. V was trimmed by 0 bases and J by 7 bases, leaving 13 bases between them. This CDR3 comprises 15 residues. Looked up from germline, CDR1 is LNHDA and CDR2 is SQIVND (reference sequence). The CDR3: CASSIDSGSNQPQHF. The CDR3 coding sequence is TGTGCCAGTAGTATAGATAGCGGGTCCAACCAGCCCCAGCATTTT.

The V and J genes are TRBV4-2 and TRBJ2-1; 9 nucleotides match TRBD2. Trimming removed 0 bases from V and 3 bases from J; junction bases left unmatched: 3. Germline V gene sequence: CDR1 LGHNA, CDR2 YNFKEQ. This CDR3 is 16 amino acids long. The CDR3 protein is CASSQEGAGGYNEQFF. CDR3 coding DNA: TGTGCCAGCAGCCAAGAAGGAGCGGGGGGCTACAATGAGCAGTTCTTC.

This rearrangement joins TRBV5-1 to TRBJ2-4, with 7 bases matching TRBD2. The CDR3 has 14 residues. The trim removed 3 bases at V and 3 bases at J, leaving 3 bases unmatched. The germline V gene encodes CDR1 SGHRS and CDR2 YFSETQ. In DNA, the CDR3 is TGCGCCAGCAGCTCCCGGGGGGACAAAAACATTCAGTACTTC. This sequence encodes CASSSRGDKNIQYF.

This chain connects TRBV7-2 to TRBJ2-5, with 10 bases matching TRBD2. CDR3 size: 15 residues. The germline CDR1 and CDR2 sequences are SGHTA and FQGNSA. V dropped 2 bases and J dropped 1; count of bases not matched to a gene: 1. DNA for the CDR3: TGTGCCAGCAGCTTACTAGCGGGGGTCCAAGAGACCCAGTACTTC. It encodes CASSLLAGVQETQYF.

The rearrangement joins TRBV7-9 to TRBJ1-1, with D possibly TRBD1 on 5 matching bases. V was clipped by 4 bases and J by 4 bases, with 13 bases between them. Germline V CDR1 and CDR2: SEHNR, FQNEAQ (reference sequence). This CDR3 has 14 amino acids. CDR3 DNA sequence: TGTGCCAGCAGCTCGGGACTTCTTACCACTGAAGCTTTCTTT. Translating gives CASSSGLLTTEAFF.

V and J are TRBV19 and TRBJ1-4, with 10 bases aligning to TRBD1. Unmatched junction bases numbered 6, after V lost 1 base and J lost 10 bases. Germline CDR1 reads LNHDA; CDR2 reads SQIVND (reference sequence). This CDR3 has 15 amino acids. The DNA of the CDR3 is TGTGCCAGTAGTATAGCGACAGGGGGCGTTGGAAAACTGTTTTTT. Residues: CASSIATGGVGKLFF.

The chain couples TRBV5-1 to TRBJ1-4; 8 positions agree with TRBD1. The ends lost 3 bases at V and 4 bases at J; junction bases unmatched: 2. The CDR3 is 14 residues long. CDR1 SGHRS and CDR2 YFSETQ come from the germline V gene. The CDR3, as DNA: TGCGCCAGCAGCTCGGGACAGGTTAATGAAAAACTGTTTTTT. Its translation is CASSSGQVNEKLFF. Looking up the rest from reference TRBV5-1 and TRBJ1-4 gives the full variable domain: KAGVTQTPRYLIKTRGQQVTLSCSPISGHRSVSWYQQTPGQGLQFLFEYFSETQRNKGNFPGRFSGRQFSNSRSEMNVSTLELGDSALYLCASSSGQVNEKLFFGSGTQLSVL.